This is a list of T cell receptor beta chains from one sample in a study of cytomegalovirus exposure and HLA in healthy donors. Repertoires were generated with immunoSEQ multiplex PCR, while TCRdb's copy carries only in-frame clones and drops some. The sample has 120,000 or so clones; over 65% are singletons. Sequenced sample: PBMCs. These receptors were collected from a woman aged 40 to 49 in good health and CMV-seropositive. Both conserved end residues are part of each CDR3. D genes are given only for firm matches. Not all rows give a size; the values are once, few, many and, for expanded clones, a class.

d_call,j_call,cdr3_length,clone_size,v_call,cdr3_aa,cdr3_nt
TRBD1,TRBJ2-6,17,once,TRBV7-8,CASSRDRGVSGANVLTF,TGTGCCAGCAGCCGTGACAGGGGAGTCTCTGGGGCCAACGTCCTGACTTTC
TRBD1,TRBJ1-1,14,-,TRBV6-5,CASSPDRVNTEAFF,TGTGCCAGCAGTCCAGACAGGGTTAACACTGAAGCTTTCTTT
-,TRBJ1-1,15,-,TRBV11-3,CASSLVIRGGTEAFF,TGTGCCAGCAGCTTAGTCATAAGGGGGGGCACTGAAGCTTTCTTT
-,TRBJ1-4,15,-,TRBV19,CASSPPGLGGEKLFF,TGTGCCAGTAGTCCACCGGGTCTTGGGGGCGAAAAACTGTTTTTT
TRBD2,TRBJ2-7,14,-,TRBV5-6,CASSSGLAGVEQYF,TGTGCCAGCAGCTCGGGACTAGCGGGAGTCGAGCAGTACTTC
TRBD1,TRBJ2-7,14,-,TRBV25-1,CASSGQGFSYEQYF,TGTGCCAGCAGTGGACAGGGGTTCTCCTACGAGCAGTACTTC
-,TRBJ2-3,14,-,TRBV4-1,CASSQEIIGVTQYF,TGCGCCAGCAGCCAAGAAATAATCGGGGTTACGCAGTATTTT
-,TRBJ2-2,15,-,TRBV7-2,CASSLGGALTGELFF,TGTGCCAGCAGCTTAGGCGGGGCGCTCACCGGGGAGCTGTTTTTT
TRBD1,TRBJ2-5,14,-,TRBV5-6,CASSNEQGVETQYF,TGTGCCAGCAGCAATGAGCAGGGGGTAGAGACCCAGTACTTC
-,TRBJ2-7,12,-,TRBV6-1,CASSERGYEQYF,TGTGCCAGCAGTGAACGGGGGTACGAGCAGTACTTC
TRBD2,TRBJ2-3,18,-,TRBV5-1,CASSLDLTSGGATDTQYF,TGCGCCAGCAGCTTGGATTTGACTAGCGGGGGGGCCACTGATACGCAGTATTTT
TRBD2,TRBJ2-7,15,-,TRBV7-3,CASSWTSGTQGEQYF,TGTGCCAGCAGCTGGACTAGCGGGACCCAGGGGGAGCAGTACTTC
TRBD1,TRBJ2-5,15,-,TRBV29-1,CSVVWDRGSQETQYF,TGCAGCGTTGTGTGGGACAGGGGTAGCCAAGAGACCCAGTACTTC
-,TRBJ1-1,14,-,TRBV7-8,CASSFSRGNTEAFF,TGTGCCAGCAGTTTTAGCCGGGGGAACACTGAAGCTTTCTTT
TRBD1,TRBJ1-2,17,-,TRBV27,CASSLSPATGNIYGYTF,TGTGCCAGCAGTTTATCTCCCGCGACAGGGAATATCTATGGCTACACCTTC
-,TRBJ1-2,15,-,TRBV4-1,CASSQPSQGSYGYTF,TGCGCCAGCAGCCAACCATCCCAGGGGTCCTATGGCTACACCTTC
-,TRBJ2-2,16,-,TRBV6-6,CASSYSGPVNTGELFF,TGTGCCAGCAGTTACTCGGGCCCGGTAAACACCGGGGAGCTGTTTTTT
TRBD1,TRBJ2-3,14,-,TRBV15,CATSQDRAADTQYF,TGTGCCACCAGCCAGGACAGGGCGGCAGATACGCAGTATTTT
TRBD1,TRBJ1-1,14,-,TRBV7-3,CASRLDRVDTEAFF,TGTGCCAGCAGACTAGACAGGGTAGACACTGAAGCTTTCTTT
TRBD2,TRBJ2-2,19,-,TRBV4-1,CASSPGAGRLNANTGELFF,TGCGCCAGCAGCCCGGGAGCGGGAAGACTTAACGCGAACACCGGGGAGCTGTTTTTT
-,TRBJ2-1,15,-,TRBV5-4,CASSSRDKSINEQFF,TGTGCCAGCAGCTCCCGGGACAAAAGTATCAATGAGCAGTTCTTC
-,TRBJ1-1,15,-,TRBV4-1,CASSPRTVPNTEAFF,TGCGCCAGCAGCCCTCGGACAGTACCGAACACTGAAGCTTTCTTT
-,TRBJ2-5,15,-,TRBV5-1,CASSTLDTGYETQYF,TGCGCCAGCAGCACACTTGACACCGGTTACGAGACCCAGTACTTC
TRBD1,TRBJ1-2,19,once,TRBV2,CASSEEDPGTGMSLNGYTF,TGTGCCAGCAGTGAAGAGGACCCCGGGACAGGAATGTCTTTAAATGGCTACACCTTC
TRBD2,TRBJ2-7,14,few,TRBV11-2,CASSSAGGNYEQYF,TGTGCCAGCAGCTCGGCGGGGGGAAACTACGAGCAGTACTTC
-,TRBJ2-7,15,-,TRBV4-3,CASSQDAQGSGEQYF,TGCGCCAGCAGCCAAGATGCTCAGGGGTCGGGGGAGCAGTACTTC
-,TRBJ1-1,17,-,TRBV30,CAWSVNRPRRGNTEAFF,TGTGCCTGGAGTGTAAATCGTCCCCGCCGGGGAAACACTGAAGCTTTCTTT
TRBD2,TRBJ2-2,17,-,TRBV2,CASTFSKGGSFTGELFF,TGTGCCAGCACCTTCTCTAAAGGCGGGAGTTTTACCGGGGAGCTGTTTTTT
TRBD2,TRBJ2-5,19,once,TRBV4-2,CASSQDLELAGVWGGEQYF,TGTGCCAGCAGCCAAGATTTGGAACTAGCGGGAGTGTGGGGTGGGGAGCAGTACTTC
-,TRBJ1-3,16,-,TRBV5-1,CASSLGAGISGNTIYF,TGCGCCAGCAGCTTGGGGGCCGGAATCTCTGGAAACACCATATATTTT
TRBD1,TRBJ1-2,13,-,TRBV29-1,CSVERGRGYGYTF,TGCAGCGTTGAGAGGGGGCGCGGCTATGGCTACACCTTC
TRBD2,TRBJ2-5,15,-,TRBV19,CASSPRSGRAETQYF,TGTGCCAGTAGTCCCCGTAGCGGGAGGGCGGAGACCCAGTACTTC
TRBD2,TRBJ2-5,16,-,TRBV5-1,CASSPGNSGGAETQYF,TGCGCCAGCAGCCCGGGTAATAGCGGGGGGGCGGAGACCCAGTACTTC
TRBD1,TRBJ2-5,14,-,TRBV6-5,CASTWGTGSETQYF,TGTGCCAGCACCTGGGGGACAGGGAGCGAGACCCAGTACTTC
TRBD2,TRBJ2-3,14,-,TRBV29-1,CSVRLAGNTDTQYF,TGCAGCGTTAGACTAGCGGGGAACACAGATACGCAGTATTTT
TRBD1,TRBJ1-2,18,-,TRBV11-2,CASSLDRGQTPWSVGYTF,TGTGCCAGCAGCTTAGACAGGGGGCAGACCCCGTGGTCGGTTGGCTACACCTTC
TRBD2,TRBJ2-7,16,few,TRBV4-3,CASSQDSGLAVYEQYF,TGCGCCAGCAGCCAAGACTCCGGACTAGCGGTCTACGAGCAGTACTTC
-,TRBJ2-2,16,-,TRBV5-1,CASSLEPAANTGELFF,TGCGCCAGCAGCTTGGAACCTGCAGCGAACACCGGGGAGCTGTTTTTT
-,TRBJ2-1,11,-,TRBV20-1,CSAAHGDEQFF,TGCAGTGCTGCCCACGGGGATGAGCAGTTCTTC
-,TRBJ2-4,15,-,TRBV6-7,CASSYSRGGEDIQYF,TGTGCCAGCAGTTACTCGAGGGGGGGCGAGGACATTCAGTACTTC
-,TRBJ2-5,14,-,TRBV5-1,CASSLGGAQETQYF,TGCGCCAGCAGCTTGGGCGGCGCCCAAGAGACCCAGTACTTC
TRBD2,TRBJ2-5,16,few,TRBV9,CASSVALAGPQETQYF,TGTGCCAGCAGCGTAGCTCTAGCGGGGCCGCAAGAGACCCAGTACTTC
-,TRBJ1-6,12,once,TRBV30,CAWSVRNSPLHF,TGTGCCTGGAGTGTACGGAATTCACCCCTCCACTTT
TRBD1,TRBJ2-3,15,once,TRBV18,CASSPRQGATDTQYF,TGTGCCAGCTCACCGAGGCAGGGGGCGACAGATACGCAGTATTTT
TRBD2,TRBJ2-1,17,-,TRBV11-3,CASSGTSGPSSYNEQFF,TGTGCCAGCAGCGGGACTAGCGGCCCAAGCTCCTACAATGAGCAGTTCTTC
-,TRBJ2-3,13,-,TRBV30,CAWTRVMTDTQYF,TGTGCCTGGACCAGGGTTATGACAGATACGCAGTATTTT
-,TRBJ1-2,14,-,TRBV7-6,CASSLAEGVYGYTF,TGTGCCAGCAGCTTAGCGGAGGGAGTCTATGGCTACACCTTC